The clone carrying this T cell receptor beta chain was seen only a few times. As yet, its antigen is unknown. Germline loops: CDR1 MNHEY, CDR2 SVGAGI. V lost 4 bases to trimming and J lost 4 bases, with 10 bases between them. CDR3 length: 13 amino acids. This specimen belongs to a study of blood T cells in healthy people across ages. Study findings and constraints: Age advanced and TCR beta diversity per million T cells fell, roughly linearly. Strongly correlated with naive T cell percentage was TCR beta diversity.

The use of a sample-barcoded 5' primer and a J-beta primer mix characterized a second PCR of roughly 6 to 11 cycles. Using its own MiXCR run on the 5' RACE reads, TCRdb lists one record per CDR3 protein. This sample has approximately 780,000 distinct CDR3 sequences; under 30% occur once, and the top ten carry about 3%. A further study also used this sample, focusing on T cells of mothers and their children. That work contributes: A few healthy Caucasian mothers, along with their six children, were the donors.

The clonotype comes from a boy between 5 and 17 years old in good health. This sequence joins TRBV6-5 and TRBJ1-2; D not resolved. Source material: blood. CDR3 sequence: CASSSGNFYGYTF. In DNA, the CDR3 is TGTGCCAGCAGTTCCGGAAACTTCTATGGCTACACCTTC.